The 17 T cell receptor beta chains reported below all come from one sample, sequenced in a study of metastatic and nonmetastatic thyroid tumors. TCRdb re-called clones from the PCR reads using MiXCR. The sample lists around 22,000 clones, roughly a fifth occurring once. All patients were treatment-naive before thyroid surgery. The sample was blood. The receptors shown here come from a female donor with papillary thyroid cancer or a benign thyroid nodule (not recorded which). Some clones in this sample may be carry-over from other donors' samples.

Sample share makes this clone medium-sized. The CDR3 bases are TGTGCCAGCAGTACGCCGGCAGAATACGAGCAGTACTTC. Protein product: CASSTPAEYEQYF. This chain connects TRBV6-1 to TRBJ2-7, with D hard to call. Germline assignment: CDR1 MNHNS and CDR2 SASEGT. Trimming removed 5 bases from V and 4 bases from J, with 12 bases in between. The CDR3 consists of 13 residues.

Notes on this clone: One end of the junction varies from germline; a read error may be responsible. The rearrangement links TRBV28 to TRBJ1-4; D not resolved. Germline CDR1 reads MDHEN; CDR2 reads SYDVKM. CDR3 length: 16 residues. The CDR3 sequence: CASSFMVTATNEKLFF. Here the CDR3 DNA reads TGTGCCAGCAGTTTTATGGTCACTGCAACTAATGAAAAACTTTTTTTT.

Concerning this clone: Because it lacks the conserved phenylalanine or tryptophan at the end, this CDR3 is likely a read error. V and J are TRBV30 and TRBJ1-1; D not certain. V was trimmed by 4 bases and J by 9 bases, leaving 15 bases between them. The length of the CDR3 is 12 residues. Germline CDR1 is GTSNPN and CDR2 is SVGIG (reference sequence). This chain's CDR3 is CAWNTYSVKAFY. The DNA of the CDR3 is TGTGCCTGGAACACGTATTCAGTGAAAGCTTTCTAT.

The chain carries TRBV6-1 and TRBJ1-1; tentative D call: TRBD1 (6 bases). V dropped 5 bases and J dropped 2 bases, with 21 bases sitting between them. This CDR3 comprises 17 residues. CDR1 and CDR2 from the germline V gene are MNHNS and SASEGT. In nucleotides, the CDR3 is TGTGCCAGCAGTATTCAACAGGGTCGACTCATTAACACTGAAGCTTTCTTT. Its protein is CASSIQQGRLINTEAFF.

There are many counts of this clone. The V and J genes are TRBV5-1 and TRBJ2-2, with 9 positions matching TRBD2. The CDR3 totals 16 residues. The germline CDR1 and CDR2 sequences are SGHRS and YFSETQ. V lost 2 bases, J lost 3 bases, and 5 bases stayed unmatched. CDR3 in amino acids: CASSFRAGGDTGELFF. CDR3 in DNA: TGCGCCAGCAGCTTCAGAGCGGGGGGAGACACCGGGGAGCTGTTTTTT.

This clone has more than one count but fewer than ten. The rearrangement links TRBV24-1 to TRBJ2-2, with a possible D match to TRBD2 (5 bases). This CDR3 spans 15 amino acids. Germline assignment: CDR1 KGHDR and CDR2 SFDVKD. Trimming took 7 bases from V and 3 from J, leaving 14 bases between them. This CDR3 is CATRGVGVDTGELFF. The CDR3 region has the DNA TGTGCCACCAGGGGCGTCGGGGTAGACACCGGGGAGCTGTTTTTT.

This clone was counted a few times. The J gene is TRBJ2-7, the V gene TRBV7-2; TRBD2 might be the D (6 bases). The CDR3 runs 14 residues. Germline V gene data show CDR1 as SGHTA and CDR2 as FQGNSA. Trimming cost V 5 bases and J 2 bases, with 13 bases left between them. The CDR3 is CASSQLAATYEQYF. DNA for the CDR3: TGTGCCAGCAGCCAATTAGCGGCAACCTACGAGCAGTACTTC.

This clone counts as medium-sized (0.01 to 0.1%). This chain joins TRBV24-1 and TRBJ2-7; no clear D. The V gene's germline CDR1 is KGHDR and CDR2 SFDVKD. This CDR3 comprises 11 residues. The germline V and J ends were trimmed by 6 bases and 3 bases, with 5 bases remaining between them. Here the CDR3 reads CATSPYYEQYF. DNA for the CDR3: TGTGCCACCAGTCCCTACTACGAGCAGTACTTC.

There are many counts of this clone. The chain couples TRBV7-2 to TRBJ1-1; D remains ambiguous. V gave up 1 base and J gave up 10 bases, with 19 bases separating them. Germline assignment: CDR1 SGHTA and CDR2 FQGNSA. This CDR3 comprises 15 residues. The CDR3 region has the DNA TGTGCCAGCAGCTTAGGGTCTACGGACCCCGGTGGAGCTTTCTTT. Protein product: CASSLGSTDPGGAFF. Together with reference TRBV7-2 and TRBJ1-1, the CDR3 gives the full variable domain: GAGVSQSPSNKVTEKGKDVELRCDPISGHTALYWYRQSLGQGLEFLIYFQGNSAPDKSGLPSDRFSAERTGGSVSTLTIQRTQQEDSAVYLCASSLGSTDPGGAFFGQGTRLTVV.

In this sample, this clone turned up many times. The chain recombines TRBV5-1 with TRBJ1-4, with 10 bases aligning to TRBD1. Germline V gene sequence: CDR1 SGHRS, CDR2 YFSETQ. The CDR3 is made up of 14 amino acids. With 5 bases clipped from V and 7 bases from J, the junction kept 5 bases outside the gene matches. In DNA, the CDR3 is TGCGCCAGCAGAACCGGGACAGGGGCTGAAAAACTGTTTTTT. Protein sequence: CASRTGTGAEKLFF.

This clone came up many times. The chain couples TRBV24-1 to TRBJ2-1; D may be TRBD2 (7 bases). This CDR3 is 19 amino acids long. V dropped 2 bases and J dropped 5 bases, with 24 bases sitting between them. Germline CDR1 reads KGHDR; CDR2 reads SFDVKD. The DNA for the CDR3 is TGTGCCACCAGTGATTCCACGGGGGGCCCTTTAGGAGAAGACAATGAGCAGTTCTTC. The encoded protein is CATSDSTGGPLGEDNEQFF.

This chain links TRBV15 with TRBJ2-3; the D is unclear. V was shortened by 0 bases and J by 4 bases, with 14 bases between the two germline ends. There are 16 residues in the CDR3. The V gene's germline CDR1 is LNHNV and CDR2 YYDKDF (reference sequence). CDR3 amino acids: CATSREAWASPDTQYF. DNA of the CDR3: TGTGCCACCAGCAGAGAAGCGTGGGCTTCACCAGATACGCAGTATTTT.

This clone was observed at least ten times. The rearrangement joins TRBV3-1 to TRBJ2-3; the match to TRBD2 covers 11 bases. The V gene end was trimmed by 3 bases and the J gene end by 3 bases; junction bases not matched to a gene: 5. This CDR3 has 16 amino acids. Germline lookup yields CDR1 LGHDT and CDR2 YNNKEL (reference sequence). The CDR3, as DNA: TGTGCCAGCAGCCACCCTAGCGGGGGGTTGACAGATACGCAGTATTTT. Translated, it gives CASSHPSGGLTDTQYF.

This clone is categorized as medium-sized. The chain recombines TRBV6-1 with TRBJ2-3; D ambiguous. Germline CDR1 reads MNHNS; CDR2 reads SASEGT. This CDR3 comprises 14 residues. V lost 6 bases to trimming and J lost 4 bases, with 14 bases between them. CDR3 sequence reads: CASRDLLFSDTQYF. As DNA, the CDR3 is TGTGCCAGCAGGGACCTATTGTTTTCAGATACGCAGTATTTT.

A note on this clone: A single base separates this from a much larger clone, so it may be a read error. V is TRBV7-9 and J is TRBJ2-5, with D hard to call. This CDR3 has 11 residues. Germline CDR1 is SEHNR and CDR2 is FQNEAQ (reference sequence). CDR3 in DNA: TGTGCCAACAGCCCCGAAGAGACCCAGTACTTC. It encodes CANSPEETQYF.

This clone appeared a few times. The rearrangement uses TRBV6-1 and TRBJ2-7, with a weak D call TRBD2 (6 bases). Germline lookup yields CDR1 MNHNS and CDR2 SASEGT. V was cut by 7 bases and J by 13 bases, with 26 bases left in between. This CDR3 is built from 14 residues. CDR3 in amino acids: CASTDRGLEKEAYF. The CDR3 region has the DNA TGTGCCAGCACCGATCGGGGACTCGAGAAAGAAGCCTACTTC.

This clone is judged medium-sized. The genes are TRBV27 and TRBJ1-1, with 8 positions matching TRBD1. CDR1 is MNHEY, CDR2 SMNVEV, per germline (reference sequence). V shed 3 bases, J shed 9 bases, and the junction held 9 bases outside the gene matches. CDR3 length: 14 amino acids. The CDR3 reads CASSFQGAPVQAFF. Here the CDR3 DNA reads TGTGCCAGCAGTTTTCAGGGGGCCCCGGTTCAAGCTTTCTTT.